This is a list of T cell receptor beta chains from one sample in a study of shared clonotypes between healthy human individuals. Clones were read by immunoSEQ multiplex PCR, and TCRdb kept only the in-frame ones, dropping some. Altogether 2 million to 3 million clones are present, approximately 93% being singletons, with the ten largest covering 0.35% to 0.45%. The sample consisted of naive CD4+ T cells from PBMCs. All receptors come from a man between 18 and 35 years old in good health. Some clones in this sample may be carry-over from other donors' samples. The CDR3 runs from the conserved cysteine through the conserved F or W. The D gene is left open where the match is weak. Part of the rows lack a size; the others show once, few, many or a class for expanded clones.

DNA: TGTGCCAGCAGCTTCGGGGAATCGGAGACCCAGTACTTC; CDR3: CASSFGESETQYF; D: .; J: TRBJ2-5; V: TRBV7-2; size: .
DNA: TGTGCCAGCAGTTTATCCGGCGCGGGAAGCGGGGAGCTGTTTTTT; CDR3: CASSLSGAGSGELFF; D: .; J: TRBJ2-2; V: TRBV27; size: .
DNA: TGTGCCAGCAGCACCTCCTCGGCGTGGGGCGACTATGGCTACACCTTC; CDR3: CASSTSSAWGDYGYTF; D: .; J: TRBJ1-2; V: TRBV2; size: .
DNA: TGTGCCAGCAGCTTGGGTTTGGGGTTTAATCAGCCCCAGCATTTT; CDR3: CASSLGLGFNQPQHF; D: .; J: TRBJ1-5; V: TRBV11-2; size: once
DNA: TGTGCCAGCAGCTTAATGGGCAGGAACACTGAAGCTTTCTTT; CDR3: CASSLMGRNTEAFF; D: .; J: TRBJ1-1; V: TRBV7-2; size: .
DNA: TGTGCCAGCAGCCCCCAACCACAAGAGACCCAGTACTTC; CDR3: CASSPQPQETQYF; D: .; J: TRBJ2-5; V: TRBV9; size: .
DNA: TGTGCCTGGAGTGGGGGGGGGTTCCAGCCCCAGCATTTT; CDR3: CAWSGGGFQPQHF; D: .; J: TRBJ1-5; V: TRBV30; size: .
DNA: TGCAGCGTTGAGGCCCCCGGGCCAAGCTCCTACAATGAGCAGTTCTTC; CDR3: CSVEAPGPSSYNEQFF; D: .; J: TRBJ2-1; V: TRBV29-1; size: .
DNA: TGTGCCAGTAAAGGGCGAGGGGACAATGAGCAGTTCTTC; CDR3: CASKGRGDNEQFF; D: .; J: TRBJ2-1; V: TRBV19; size: .
DNA: TGTGCCAGCAGCAGGGACTACCCAGGAGAGACCCAGTACTTC; CDR3: CASSRDYPGETQYF; D: TRBD2; J: TRBJ2-5; V: TRBV6-6; size: .
DNA: TGTGCCAGCAATAACCGGGACAGGGGAATTGTCGAGCAGTACTTC; CDR3: CASNNRDRGIVEQYF; D: TRBD1; J: TRBJ2-7; V: TRBV6-1; size: .
DNA: TGCGCCAGCAGCGGGACTAGCGGGAGCGCCCCAGATACGCAGTATTTT; CDR3: CASSGTSGSAPDTQYF; D: TRBD2; J: TRBJ2-3; V: TRBV5-1; size: .
DNA: TGTGCCAGCAGCTTAGGGTGGGGCGGGCAAATGATTGGCGAGCAGTACTTC; CDR3: CASSLGWGGQMIGEQYF; D: .; J: TRBJ2-7; V: TRBV11-2; size: .
DNA: TGTGCCAGCAGTTTTCTTAGCGGGAGTGAGTACGAGCAGTACTTC; CDR3: CASSFLSGSEYEQYF; D: TRBD2; J: TRBJ2-7; V: TRBV28; size: .
DNA: TGTGCCAGCAGTTTATTGGGTCTTCGGGACAGGAGTCAGCCCCAGCATTTT; CDR3: CASSLLGLRDRSQPQHF; D: TRBD1; J: TRBJ1-5; V: TRBV28; size: .
DNA: TGTGCCAGCAGCAGCTTTAGTACAGTTCACGGCTACACCTTC; CDR3: CASSSFSTVHGYTF; D: .; J: TRBJ1-2; V: TRBV5-4; size: once
DNA: TGTGCCACCCGACCGGGACTAGCGGGTCCAGAGACCCAGTACTTC; CDR3: CATRPGLAGPETQYF; D: TRBD2; J: TRBJ2-5; V: TRBV19; size: .